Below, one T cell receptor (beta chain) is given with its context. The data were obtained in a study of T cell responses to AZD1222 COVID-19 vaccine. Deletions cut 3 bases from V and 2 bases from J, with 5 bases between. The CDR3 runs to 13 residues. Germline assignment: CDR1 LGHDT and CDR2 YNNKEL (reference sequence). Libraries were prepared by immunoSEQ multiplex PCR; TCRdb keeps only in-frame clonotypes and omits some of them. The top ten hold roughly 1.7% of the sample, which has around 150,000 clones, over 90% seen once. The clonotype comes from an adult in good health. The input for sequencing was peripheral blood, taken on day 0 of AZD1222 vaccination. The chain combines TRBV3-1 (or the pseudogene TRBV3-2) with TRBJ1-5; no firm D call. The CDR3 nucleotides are TGTGCCAGCAGCCAGAAGGGCAATCAGCCCCAGCATTTT. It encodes CASSQKGNQPQHF.